These 30 T cell receptor beta chains share one sample of origin, sequenced in a study of cytomegalovirus exposure and HLA in healthy donors. It was with 60 Vbeta and 13 Jbeta primers that the PCR ran. Using immunoSEQ multiplex PCR, the repertoire was profiled, and TCRdb retains in-frame clones only, with some absent. Of about 150,000 clones in the sample, 80% to 90% are singletons; the top ten hold about 2.4%. Material for sequencing was PBMCs. The receptor source for this set is a male donor in good health and CMV-seronegative.

V is TRBV28 and J is TRBJ2-7; TRBD1 aligns across 9 bases. Germline V gene sequence: CDR1 MDHEN, CDR2 SYDVKM. V was pared by 2 bases and J by 0 bases, with 5 bases of the junction left unmatched. The CDR3 is made up of 16 amino acids. The CDR3 loop reads CASSLRGTGLSYEQYF. For the CDR3, the DNA is TGTGCCAGCAGTTTAAGGGGGACAGGGCTCTCCTACGAGCAGTACTTC.

This clone appeared a single time. The rearrangement uses TRBV2 and TRBJ2-7, with D tentatively TRBD1 (6 bases). Germline V gene data show CDR1 as SNHLY and CDR2 as FYNNEI. This CDR3 is 16 amino acids long. The V gene lost 5 bases and the J gene lost 0 bases, with 17 bases spanning the gap. As DNA, the CDR3 is TGTGCCAGCAGTCCAGGCGGACAGCTACTCTCCTACGAGCAGTACTTC. Translation gives CASSPGGQLLSYEQYF. Combining the CDR3 with reference TRBV2 and TRBJ2-7 gives the whole variable domain EPEVTQTPSHQVTQMGQEVILRCVPISNHLYFYWYRQILGQKVEFLVSFYNNEISEKSEIFDDQFSVERPDGSNFTLKIRSTKLEDSAMYFCASSPGGQLLSYEQYFGPGTRLTVT.

This chain uses TRBV5-4 with TRBJ2-1, with 11 bases identical to TRBD1. Germline-derived CDR1 and CDR2 are SGHNT and YYREEE (reference sequence). V shed 5 bases and J 8 bases; nucleotides not matched to a gene: 9. The CDR3 is made up of 15 amino acids. The CDR3 DNA follows: TGTGCCAGCAGAAAGCGGGACAGGGGGGCGGATGAGCAGTTCTTC. Translated: CASRKRDRGADEQFF.

The V gene is TRBV15, the J gene TRBJ1-6, with 7 bases identical to TRBD1. V was pared by 0 bases and J by 9 bases, with 8 bases of the junction left unmatched. The CDR3 loop spans 16 amino acids. CDR1 and CDR2 (germline): LNHNV, YYDKDF (reference sequence). CDR3 sequence (DNA): TGTGCCACCAGCAGAGAATTAGGACAGGTTGGTTCACCCCTCCACTTT. Protein sequence: CATSRELGQVGSPLHF.

In the case of this clone: Other DNA sequences in the sample encode the same CDR3. This chain uses TRBV5-1 with TRBJ1-2; 8 bases line up with TRBD1. The CDR3 sequence is 15 residues long. J lost 2 bases, V lost 0 bases, and 3 bases had no gene match. Germline V CDR1 and CDR2: SGHRS, YFSETQ. CDR3 nucleotide sequence: TGCGCCAGCAGCTTGGGCGGACAGGGCAACTATGGCTACACCTTC. Its translation is CASSLGGQGNYGYTF.

For this clone: At one end, the junction sequence differs from germline, possibly due to a read error. The chain links TRBV4-3 to TRBJ1-2; no reliable D call. The CDR3 totals 14 residues. The germline V gene encodes CDR1 LGHNA and CDR2 YSLEER. Here the CDR3 DNA reads TGCGCCAGCAGCCAAGATTTTGGCCAGGAAGGCTACCCCTTC. Translation gives CASSQDFGQEGYPF.

The CDR3 protein is CASSLAPRQGASNQPQHF. In DNA, the CDR3 is TGCGCCAGCAGCTTGGCCCCTAGACAGGGGGCTAGCAATCAGCCCCAGCATTTT. The rearrangement joins TRBV5-1 to TRBJ1-5; 10 positions match TRBD1. Germline CDR1 is SGHRS and CDR2 is YFSETQ. The CDR3 length is 18 residues. The junction had 6 bases not matched to a gene; V was cut back by 0 bases and J by 0 bases.

J is TRBJ2-3 and V is TRBV4-2; D might be TRBD2 (5 bases). The V and J ends lost 1 base and 0 bases respectively, with 14 bases between them. Germline V gives CDR1 LGHNA, CDR2 YNFKEQ. This CDR3 comprises 17 residues. CDR3 DNA: TGTGCCAGCAGCCAAGTCCTACGAAGGACTAGCACAGATACGCAGTATTTT. Translation: CASSQVLRRTSTDTQYF.

The CDR3, as DNA: TGTGCCACCAGCAGAGGGACTAGCGGGAGGACAGATACGCAGTATTTT. Translating gives CATSRGTSGRTDTQYF. The genes are TRBV15 and TRBJ2-3; 14 bases map to TRBD2. Germline CDR1 is LNHNV and CDR2 is YYDKDF (reference sequence). CDR3 size: 16 residues. Trimming removed 1 base from V and 3 bases from J; junction bases left unmatched: 0.

The chain uses TRBV28 and TRBJ2-2; 10 positions match TRBD1. The CDR3 length is 17 residues. Trimming removed 4 bases from V and 7 bases from J; junction bases left unmatched: 12. CDR1 is MDHEN, CDR2 SYDVKM, per germline. The CDR3 protein is CASSSLWDRGVGGELFF. The CDR3 DNA is TGTGCCAGCAGTTCCCTCTGGGACAGGGGAGTCGGCGGGGAGCTGTTTTTT.

The V gene is TRBV4-1, the J gene TRBJ1-3; TRBD1 agrees at 8 bases. From germline, CDR1 is MGHRA and CDR2 YSYEKL. With 2 bases clipped from V and 4 bases from J, the junction kept 13 bases outside the gene matches. The CDR3 runs 18 residues. In nucleotides, the CDR3 is TGCGCCAGCAGCCAACCCGGGGCAGGGGGCGCTCGGGGAAACACCATATATTTT. Its protein product is CASSQPGAGGARGNTIYF.

The J gene is TRBJ2-7, the V gene TRBV7-9; possibly TRBD2 for D (5 bases). The CDR3 sequence is 16 residues long. The V gene's germline CDR1 is SEHNR and CDR2 FQNEAQ (reference sequence). V was cut by 2 bases and J by 0 bases, with 14 bases left in between. CDR3 DNA sequence: TGTGCCAGCAGCTTATCTGGCGGGTCCTTCTCCTACGAGCAGTACTTC. Residues: CASSLSGGSFSYEQYF.

The rearrangement uses TRBV19 and TRBJ2-7; no clear D gene. CDR3 length: 15 amino acids. CDR1 LNHDA and CDR2 SQIVND come from the germline V gene (reference sequence). V lost 5 bases to trimming and J lost 3 bases, with 17 bases between them. CDR3 DNA sequence: TGTGCCAGTAGTCTCGTAGCTGCCGGCGTCTACGAGCAGTACTTC. Translation: CASSLVAAGVYEQYF.

This rearrangement joins TRBV5-4 to TRBJ1-2; TRBD1 agrees at 7 bases. Germline V CDR1 and CDR2: SGHNT, YYREEE (reference sequence). V lost 6 bases, J lost 4 bases, and 15 bases stayed unmatched. The CDR3 is 16 residues long. CDR3 residues: CASILPGQPAGYGYTF. The CDR3 DNA reads TGTGCCAGCATCCTGCCGGGACAGCCTGCTGGCTATGGCTACACCTTC.

The gene calls are TRBV28 and TRBJ2-5, with a weak D call TRBD1 (5 bases). V lost 5 bases to trimming and J lost 1 base, with 11 bases between them. Germline CDR1 is MDHEN and CDR2 is SYDVKM. The CDR3 length is 14 residues. The CDR3, as DNA: TGTGCCAGCAGTCCGCAGGGTATCCAAGAGACCCAGTACTTC. Amino acid sequence: CASSPQGIQETQYF.

The chain combines TRBV5-4 with TRBJ2-7, with D perhaps TRBD1 (6 bases). The germline gives CDR1 SGHNT, CDR2 YYREEE (reference sequence). V was shortened by 4 bases and J by 4 bases, with 12 bases between the two germline ends. The CDR3 runs to 13 residues. CDR3 loop: CASSPAGVYEQYF. In DNA form, the CDR3 reads TGTGCCAGCAGCCCGGCAGGGGTTTACGAGCAGTACTTC.

This clone occurred a few times. The rearrangement uses TRBV5-6 and TRBJ2-7, with D uncertain. This CDR3 is 15 amino acids long. Trimming shortened V by 4 bases and J by 0 bases, and 14 bases separated the two germline ends. Germline assignment: CDR1 SGHDT and CDR2 YYEEEE. The DNA of the CDR3 is TGTGCCAGCAGCCTTGAAACTTCCGCCTCCTACGAGCAGTACTTC. Protein sequence: CASSLETSASYEQYF.

The chain joins TRBV7-9 to TRBJ2-5, with unresolved D. Germline assignment: CDR1 SEHNR and CDR2 FQNEAQ (reference sequence). Trimming pared 5 bases from V and 5 bases from J, leaving 9 bases between. The CDR3 runs to 12 residues. CDR3 DNA: TGTGCCAGCAGCCCAAGCCCGGAGACCCAGTACTTC. This encodes CASSPSPETQYF.

The rearrangement joins TRBV28 to TRBJ1-2, with 12 bases that match TRBD1. The V gene's germline CDR1 is MDHEN and CDR2 SYDVKM. The V segment lost 7 bases and the J segment 7 bases; nucleotides outside the gene matches: 4. The CDR3 is 13 amino acids. The chain's CDR3 is CASTGTGGCGYTF. As DNA, the CDR3 is TGTGCCAGCACCGGGACAGGGGGCTGTGGCTACACCTTC.

This clone was seen only a few times. This chain links TRBV7-2 with TRBJ2-5; 8 nucleotides agree with TRBD1. CDR3 length: 14 amino acids. Germline V gives CDR1 SGHTA, CDR2 FQGNSA. The V and J ends lost 6 bases and 7 bases, in that order; junction bases with no gene match: 10. The CDR3 sequence is CASSRTQGAWTQYF. The DNA for the CDR3 is TGTGCCAGCAGTCGAACCCAGGGGGCCTGGACCCAGTACTTC.

Here the CDR3 reads CASSIAGLNTEAFF. CDR3 bases: TGTGCCAGTAGTATAGCAGGTTTGAACACTGAAGCTTTCTTT. The chain carries TRBV19 and TRBJ1-1; unclear D gene. The germline gives CDR1 LNHDA, CDR2 SQIVND (reference sequence). CDR3 size: 14 residues. The germline V and J ends were trimmed by 1 base and 0 bases, with 6 bases remaining between them.

V is TRBV5-1 and J is TRBJ2-3; 8 bases map to TRBD1. V gave up 6 bases and J gave up 8 bases; unmatched junction bases: 14. The CDR3 length is 15 residues. Germline V lookup: CDR1 SGHRS, CDR2 YFSETQ. The CDR3 loop is CASTSGDRWQGTQYF. The CDR3 DNA sequence: TGCGCCAGCACCTCAGGGGACAGGTGGCAGGGTACGCAGTATTTT.

For this clone: The junction departs from the called germline gene at one end, perhaps through a read error. This chain uses TRBV6-5 with TRBJ1-2, with 10 bases matching TRBD1. Germline values: CDR1 MNHEY, CDR2 SVGAGI. This CDR3 spans 15 amino acids. In DNA form, the CDR3 reads TGTGCCAGCAGTTCCCCGGGACAGGGGATATATGGCTACCCCTTC. It is translated as CASSSPGQGIYGYPF.

The chain uses TRBV4-1 and TRBJ2-2; 14 bases match TRBD2. In germline, CDR1 is MGHRA, CDR2 YSYEKL. V shed 6 bases and J 0 bases; nucleotides not matched to a gene: 6. The CDR3 has 18 amino acids. CDR3 bases: TGCGCCAGCAGAGGGACTAGCGGGAGACCGTCGAACACCGGGGAGCTGTTTTTT. Amino acids: CASRGTSGRPSNTGELFF.

This clone was recorded a few times. V usage is TRBV15 and J usage is TRBJ2-7; a weak D match, TRBD2 (5 bases). Germline V lookup: CDR1 LNHNV, CDR2 YYDKDF (reference sequence). This CDR3 comprises 13 residues. Trimming stripped 6 bases from V and 3 bases from J, with 12 bases between. DNA for the CDR3: TGTGCCACCAGTGGAGGATCTCTCTACGAGCAGTACTTC. It yields the protein CATSGGSLYEQYF.

The CDR3 region has the DNA TGTGCCAGCAGCTCAGCGGACAGTAGCAATCAGCCCCAGCATTTT. It translates to CASSSADSSNQPQHF. The rearrangement joins TRBV7-9 to TRBJ1-5; D might be TRBD1 (6 bases). From germline, CDR1 is SEHNR and CDR2 FQNEAQ (reference sequence). V was trimmed by 4 bases and J by 0 bases, leaving 10 bases between them. CDR3 length equals 15 residues.

In this sample, this clone turned up once. V and J are TRBV19 and TRBJ1-5; 8 nucleotides match TRBD1. This CDR3 spans 16 amino acids. Germline CDR1 and CDR2: LNHDA and SQIVND (reference sequence). With 4 bases clipped from V and 2 bases from J, the junction kept 7 bases outside the gene matches. The CDR3 here is CASSTGGDRRNQPQHF. The CDR3 DNA reads as TGTGCCAGTAGTACAGGGGGCGATCGCCGCAATCAGCCCCAGCATTTT.

This CDR3 is CASRDRTNSPLHF. CDR3 bases: TGTGCCAGCAGAGACAGGACCAATTCACCCCTCCACTTT. The chain employs TRBV2 and TRBJ1-6; TRBD1 is a possible D gene (6 bases). This CDR3 region has 13 residues. Trimming stripped 6 bases from V and 7 bases from J, with 10 bases between. Germline CDR1 is SNHLY and CDR2 is FYNNEI. Complete variable domain (other parts from reference TRBV2 and TRBJ1-6): EPEVTQTPSHQVTQMGQEVILRCVPISNHLYFYWYRQILGQKVEFLVSFYNNEISEKSEIFDDQFSVERPDGSNFTLKIRSTKLEDSAMYFCASRDRTNSPLHFGNGTRLTVT.

The chain couples TRBV18 to TRBJ1-5, with D unresolved. The CDR3 has 13 residues. Trimming left V 6 bases short and J 3 bases short, with 9 bases between. Germline V gene lookup returns CDR1 KGHSH and CDR2 LQKENI. CDR3: CASSAGPNQPQHF. The CDR3 DNA reads as TGTGCCAGCTCCGCGGGTCCCAATCAGCCCCAGCATTTT.

CDR3 in DNA: TGTGCCAGCAGCCCGAGACTAGCGGGGGGCTCTGGGGCCAACGTCCTGACTTTC. Translating gives CASSPRLAGGSGANVLTF. This sequence joins TRBV9 and TRBJ2-6, with 13 nucleotides matching TRBD2. The germline V gene encodes CDR1 SGDLS and CDR2 YYNGEE. The length of the CDR3 is 18 residues. Germline trimming cut 4 bases from V and 0 bases from J; bases unmatched to any gene: 4.